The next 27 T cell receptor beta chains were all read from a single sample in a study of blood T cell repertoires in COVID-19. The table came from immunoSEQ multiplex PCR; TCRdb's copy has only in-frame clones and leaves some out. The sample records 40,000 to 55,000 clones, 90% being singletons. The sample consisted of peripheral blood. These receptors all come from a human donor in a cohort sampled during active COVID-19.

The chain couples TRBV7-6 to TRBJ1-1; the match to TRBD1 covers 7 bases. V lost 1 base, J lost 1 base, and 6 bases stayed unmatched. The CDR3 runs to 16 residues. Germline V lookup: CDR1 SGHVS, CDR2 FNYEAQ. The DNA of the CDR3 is TGTGCCAGCAGCTTAGATCCCCGGGACAGGAACACTGAAGCTTTCTTT. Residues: CASSLDPRDRNTEAFF.

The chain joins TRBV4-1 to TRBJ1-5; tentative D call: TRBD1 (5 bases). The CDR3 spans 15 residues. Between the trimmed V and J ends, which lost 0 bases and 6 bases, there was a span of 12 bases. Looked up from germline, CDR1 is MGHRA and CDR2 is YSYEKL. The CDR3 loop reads CASSQDRGNGQPQHF. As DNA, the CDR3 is TGCGCCAGCAGCCAAGATCGGGGGAATGGTCAGCCCCAGCATTTT.

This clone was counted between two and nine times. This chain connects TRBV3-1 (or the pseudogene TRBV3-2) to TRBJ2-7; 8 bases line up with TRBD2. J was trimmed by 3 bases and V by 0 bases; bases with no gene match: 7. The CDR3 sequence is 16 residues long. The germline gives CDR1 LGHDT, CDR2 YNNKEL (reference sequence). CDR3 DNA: TGTGCCAGCAGCCAAGATCGGGGTGGGACTAGCTACGAGCAGTACTTC. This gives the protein CASSQDRGGTSYEQYF.

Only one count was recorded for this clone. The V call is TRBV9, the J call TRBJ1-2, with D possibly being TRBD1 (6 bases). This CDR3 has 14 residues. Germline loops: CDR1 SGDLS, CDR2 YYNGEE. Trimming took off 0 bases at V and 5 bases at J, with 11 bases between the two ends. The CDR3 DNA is TGTGCCAGCAGCGTAGAAACAGGGCTATATGGCTACACCTTC. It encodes CASSVETGLYGYTF.

The CDR3 sequence: CASSPSDGYTF. The CDR3 nucleotides read TGTGCCAGCTCACCATCCGATGGCTACACCTTC. V is TRBV18 and J is TRBJ1-2, with unresolved D. CDR1 is KGHSH and CDR2 is LQKENI in the germline V gene. The germline V and J ends were trimmed by 2 bases and 6 bases, with 4 bases remaining between them. This CDR3 contains 11 residues.

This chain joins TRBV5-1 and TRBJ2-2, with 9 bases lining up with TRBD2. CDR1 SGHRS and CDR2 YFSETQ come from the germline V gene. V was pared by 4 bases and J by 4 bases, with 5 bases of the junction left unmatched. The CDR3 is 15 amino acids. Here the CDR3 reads CASSLGTSSTGELFF. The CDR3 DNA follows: TGCGCCAGCAGCCTCGGGACTAGCAGCACCGGGGAGCTGTTTTTT.

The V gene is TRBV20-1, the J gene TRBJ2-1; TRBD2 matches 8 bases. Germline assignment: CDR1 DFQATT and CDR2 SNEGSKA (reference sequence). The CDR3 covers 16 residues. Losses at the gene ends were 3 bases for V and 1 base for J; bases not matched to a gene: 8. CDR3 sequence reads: CSASGLAVESYNEQFF. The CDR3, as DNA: TGCAGTGCTAGTGGACTAGCAGTAGAATCCTACAATGAGCAGTTCTTC.

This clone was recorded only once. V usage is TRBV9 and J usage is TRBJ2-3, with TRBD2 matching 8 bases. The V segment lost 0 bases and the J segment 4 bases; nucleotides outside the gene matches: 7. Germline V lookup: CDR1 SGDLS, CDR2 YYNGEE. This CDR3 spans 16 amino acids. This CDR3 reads CASSVVTGGLADTQYF. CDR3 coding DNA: TGTGCCAGCAGCGTAGTTACGGGGGGGCTTGCAGATACGCAGTATTTT.

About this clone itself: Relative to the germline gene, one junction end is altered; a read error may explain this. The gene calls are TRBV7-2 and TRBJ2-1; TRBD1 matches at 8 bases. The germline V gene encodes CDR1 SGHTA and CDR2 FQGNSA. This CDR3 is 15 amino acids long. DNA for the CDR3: TGTGCCAGCAGCCTAGACAACTTACAGGGGGTGGATCGGGTCTTC. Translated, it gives CASSLDNLQGVDRVF.

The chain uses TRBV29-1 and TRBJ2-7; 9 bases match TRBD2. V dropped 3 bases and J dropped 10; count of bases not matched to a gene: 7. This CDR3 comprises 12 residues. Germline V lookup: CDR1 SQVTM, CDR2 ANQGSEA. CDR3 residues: CSVDKASGDQYF. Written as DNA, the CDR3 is TGCAGCGTTGACAAGGCTAGCGGGGATCAGTACTTC.

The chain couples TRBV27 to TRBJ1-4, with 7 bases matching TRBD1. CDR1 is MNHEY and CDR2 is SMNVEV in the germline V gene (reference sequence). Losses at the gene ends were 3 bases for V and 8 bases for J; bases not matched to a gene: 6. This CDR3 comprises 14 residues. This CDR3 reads CASSLQGVGEKLFF. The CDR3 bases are TGTGCCAGCAGTTTGCAGGGGGTGGGGGAAAAACTGTTTTTT.

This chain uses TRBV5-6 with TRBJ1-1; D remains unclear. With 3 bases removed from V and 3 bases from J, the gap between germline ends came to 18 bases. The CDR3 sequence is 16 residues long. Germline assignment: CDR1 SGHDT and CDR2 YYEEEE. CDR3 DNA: TGTGCCAGCAGCTCCCTCGACTCACCCACACACACTGAAGCTTTCTTT. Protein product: CASSSLDSPTHTEAFF. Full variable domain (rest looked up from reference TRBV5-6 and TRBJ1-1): DAGVTQSPTHLIKTRGQQVTLRCSPKSGHDTVSWYQQALGQGPQFIFQYYEEEERQRGNFPDRFSGHQFPNYSSELNVNALLLGDSALYLCASSSLDSPTHTEAFFGQGTRLTVV.

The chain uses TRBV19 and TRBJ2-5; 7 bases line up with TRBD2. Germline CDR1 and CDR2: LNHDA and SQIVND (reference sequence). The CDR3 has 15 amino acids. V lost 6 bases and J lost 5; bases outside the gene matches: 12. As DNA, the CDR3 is TGTGCCAGTAGCCCGGGACTATCTAGGAGGGAGACCCAGTACTTC. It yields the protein CASSPGLSRRETQYF.

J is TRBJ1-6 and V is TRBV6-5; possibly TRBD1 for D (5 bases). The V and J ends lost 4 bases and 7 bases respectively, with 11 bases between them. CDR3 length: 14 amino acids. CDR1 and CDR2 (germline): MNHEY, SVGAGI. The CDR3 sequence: CASSSREGNSPLHF. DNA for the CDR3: TGTGCCAGCAGTTCCCGGGAGGGGAATTCACCCCTCCACTTT.

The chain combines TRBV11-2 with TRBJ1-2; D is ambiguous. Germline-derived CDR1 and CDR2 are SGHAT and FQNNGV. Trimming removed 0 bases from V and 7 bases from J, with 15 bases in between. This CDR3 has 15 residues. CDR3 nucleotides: TGTGCCAGCAGCTTAGAGTCCCGTTCGTCGGGTGGCTACACCTTC. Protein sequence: CASSLESRSSGGYTF. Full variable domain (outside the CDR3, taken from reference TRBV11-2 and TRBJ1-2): EAGVAQSPRYKIIEKRQSVAFWCNPISGHATLYWYQQILGQGPKLLIQFQNNGVVDDSQLPKDRFSAERLKGVDSTLKIQPAKLEDSAVYLCASSLESRSSGGYTFGSGTRLTVV.

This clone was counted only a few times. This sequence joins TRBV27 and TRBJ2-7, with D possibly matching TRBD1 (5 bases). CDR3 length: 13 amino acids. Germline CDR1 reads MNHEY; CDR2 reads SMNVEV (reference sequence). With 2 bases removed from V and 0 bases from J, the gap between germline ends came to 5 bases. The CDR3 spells CASSLGHSYEQYF. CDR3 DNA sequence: TGTGCCAGCAGTTTAGGACACTCCTACGAGCAGTACTTC.

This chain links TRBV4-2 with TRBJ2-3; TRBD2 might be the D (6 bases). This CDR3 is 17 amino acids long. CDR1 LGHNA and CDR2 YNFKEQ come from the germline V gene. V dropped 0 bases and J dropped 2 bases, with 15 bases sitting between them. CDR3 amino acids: CASSQDPTASVTDTQYF. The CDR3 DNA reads TGTGCCAGCAGCCAAGATCCCACGGCTAGCGTCACAGATACGCAGTATTTT.

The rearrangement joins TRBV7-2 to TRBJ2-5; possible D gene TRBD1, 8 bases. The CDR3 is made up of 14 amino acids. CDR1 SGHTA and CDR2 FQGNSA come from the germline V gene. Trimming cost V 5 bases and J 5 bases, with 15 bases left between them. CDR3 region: CASSSGTGGETQYF. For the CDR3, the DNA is TGTGCCAGCAGCAGCGGGACAGGAGGGGAGACCCAGTACTTC.

The CDR3 here is CASSLETGTNYGYTF. The CDR3 nucleotides are TGCGCCAGCAGCTTGGAGACGGGGACTAACTATGGCTACACCTTC. The chain recombines TRBV5-1 with TRBJ1-2; no clear D. The CDR3 has 15 amino acids. Germline-derived CDR1 and CDR2 are SGHRS and YFSETQ. V lost 0 bases to trimming and J lost 0 bases, with 9 bases between them.

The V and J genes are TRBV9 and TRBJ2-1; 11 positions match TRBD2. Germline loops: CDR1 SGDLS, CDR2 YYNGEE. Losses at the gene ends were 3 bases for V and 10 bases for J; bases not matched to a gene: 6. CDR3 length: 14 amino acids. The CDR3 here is CASSELAGALEQFF. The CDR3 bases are TGTGCCAGCAGCGAACTAGCGGGAGCACTGGAGCAGTTCTTC. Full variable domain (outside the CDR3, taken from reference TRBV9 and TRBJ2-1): DSGVTQTPKHLITATGQRVTLRCSPRSGDLSVYWYQQSLDQGLQFLIQYYNGEERAKGNILERFSAQQFPDLHSELNLSSLELGDSALYFCASSELAGALEQFFGPGTRLTVL.

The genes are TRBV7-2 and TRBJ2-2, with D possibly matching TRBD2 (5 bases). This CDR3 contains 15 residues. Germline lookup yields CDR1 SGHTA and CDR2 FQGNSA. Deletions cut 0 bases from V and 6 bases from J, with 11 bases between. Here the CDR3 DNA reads TGTGCCAGCAGCTTAGCGCTTACTAGTCCCGGGGAGCTGTTTTTT. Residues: CASSLALTSPGELFF.

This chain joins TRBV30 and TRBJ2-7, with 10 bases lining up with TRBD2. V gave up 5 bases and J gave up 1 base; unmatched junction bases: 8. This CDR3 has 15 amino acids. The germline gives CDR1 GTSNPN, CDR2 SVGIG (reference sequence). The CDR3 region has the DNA TGTGCCTGGTTTCCCAAAGCGGGAGGGTCCTACGAGCAGTACTTC. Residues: CAWFPKAGGSYEQYF.

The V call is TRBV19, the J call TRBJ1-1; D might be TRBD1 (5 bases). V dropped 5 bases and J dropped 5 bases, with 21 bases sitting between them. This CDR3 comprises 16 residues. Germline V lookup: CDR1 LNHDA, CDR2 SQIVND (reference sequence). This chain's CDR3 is CASSAPAGRVGTEAFF. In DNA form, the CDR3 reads TGTGCCAGTAGTGCGCCAGCGGGCAGGGTGGGGACTGAAGCTTTCTTT. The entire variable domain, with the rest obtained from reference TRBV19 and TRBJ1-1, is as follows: DGGITQSPKYLFRKEGQNVTLSCEQNLNHDAMYWYRQDPGQGLRLIYYSQIVNDFQKGDIAEGYSVSREKKESFPLTVTSAQKNPTAFYLCASSAPAGRVGTEAFFGQGTRLTVV.

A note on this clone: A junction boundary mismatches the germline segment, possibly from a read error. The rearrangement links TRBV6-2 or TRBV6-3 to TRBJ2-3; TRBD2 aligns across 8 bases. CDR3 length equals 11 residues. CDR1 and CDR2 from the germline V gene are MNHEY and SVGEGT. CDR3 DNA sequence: TGTGCCAGCAGTCAGGGACTAGGAGGGGTTTTT. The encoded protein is CASSQGLGGVF.

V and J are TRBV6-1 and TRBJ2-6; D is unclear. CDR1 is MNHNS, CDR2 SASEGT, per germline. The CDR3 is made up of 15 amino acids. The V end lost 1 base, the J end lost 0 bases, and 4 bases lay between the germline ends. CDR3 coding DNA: TGTGCCAGCAGTGAAGACAGCTCTGGGGCCAACGTCCTGACTTTC. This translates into CASSEDSSGANVLTF.

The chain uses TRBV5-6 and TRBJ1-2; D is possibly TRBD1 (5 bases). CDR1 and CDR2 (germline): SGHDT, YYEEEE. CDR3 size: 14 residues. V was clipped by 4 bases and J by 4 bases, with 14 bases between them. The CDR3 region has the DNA TGTGCCAGCAGCGGGGCAGGGCTTGGCTATGGCTACACCTTC. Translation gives CASSGAGLGYGYTF.

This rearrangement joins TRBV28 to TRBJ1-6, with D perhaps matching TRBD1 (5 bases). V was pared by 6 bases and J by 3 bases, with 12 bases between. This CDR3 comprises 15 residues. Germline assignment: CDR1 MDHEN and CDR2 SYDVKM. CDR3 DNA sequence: TGTGCCAGCAGACCCTCAGGGAACTATAATTCACCCCTCCACTTT. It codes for CASRPSGNYNSPLHF. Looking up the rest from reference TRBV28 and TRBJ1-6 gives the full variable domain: DVKVTQSSRYLVKRTGEKVFLECVQDMDHENMFWYRQDPGLGLRLIYFSYDVKMKEKGDIPEGYSVSREKKERFSLILESASTNQTSMYLCASRPSGNYNSPLHFGNGTRLTVT.